The entry that follows covers one TCR beta chain sequence. What this receptor recognizes is not known. Within one base of it there is no much larger clone, and no base qualities were kept. The data were produced on a 454 GS FLX Titanium. A previously published linear amplification protocol was used to build TCR libraries from roughly 480 ng of total RNA. The sequencing itself ran on the Roche/454 Genome Sequencer using Titanium chemistry. The published analysis was carried out like this. 70,000 to 100,000 rearranged TCR alpha transcripts were sequenced from roughly 5 of the healthy donors. Duplicate transcripts were removed, and unique TCR clonotypes were defined by the CDR3 junction according to IMGT nomenclature. Using logistic regression in R 2.13.0, the researchers modeled CD4 versus CD8 status as a function of V and J genes, with an adjustment for donor effects and a Bonferroni correction for multiple testing. Starting from the raw public reads, TCRdb applied fastp trimming at Q25, assembled clones with MiXCR and retained in-frame beta chains. CDR3 protein duplicates are merged, each entry listing the most common genes and DNA. TCRdb's processing, not the authors' own work, is the source of the V and J calls. The sample has about 180,000 distinct CDR3 sequences on record, under 85% of them singletons. Roughly 2.4% of the sample lies in the top ten.

Ends trimmed: V by 1 base, J by 3 bases; bases unmatched to a gene: 5. The germline V gene gives CDR1 as SGHDT and CDR2 as YYEEEE. The CDR3 covers 16 residues, taking in both the cysteine and the phenylalanine. The entry retains the CDR3 DNA only, 48 bases that are in frame from base 1. The data derive from a study of healthy donors' naive CD4 and CD8 T cells (dated by TCRdb to the mid-2010s). In the study overall: The donors were selected to cover three age groups of six people each (20-25, 40-50 and 60-70 years), had a mean age of about 47, and were half female. The TCR alpha libraries followed the same workflow as the beta chain, except for a newly designed primer set that covered all functional IMGT alpha gene variants. To examine how TCR variation is linked to lineage commitment, the study sequenced rearranged TCR alpha and beta chains from naive CD4+ and CD8+ T cells. Peripheral blood mononuclear cells were obtained from some 19 unrelated, healthy individuals. Donors were HLA-typed by sequencing at HLA-A, -B, -C, -DRB1, -DQB1 and -DPB1 using the SBTexcellerator protocol, an ABI3130xl analyzer and SBTengine software. The paper as a whole reports these results and caveats: Roughly an eighth of the variance in CD4/CD8 propensity appeared to be explained jointly by V genes, J genes and CDR3 charge, in a largely additive manner. In both chains, CD4+ lineage was associated with a positively charged CDR3, and CD8+ lineage was associated with a negatively charged CDR3. Because alpha and beta chains were sequenced in bulk and could not be paired, combined chain effects were not evaluated. Possible repertoire bias arising from homeostatic proliferation of naive T cells was not directly addressed. Bias between naive CD4+ and CD8+ cells was reportedly observed for most V and J gene segments, consistently across donors and independently of HLA genotype.

Cells with a CD4+CD8-CD45RO-CD45RA+ profile were isolated by FACS and defined as naive CD4+ T cells, and those with a CD8+CD4-CD45RA+CD27bright profile were defined as naive CD8+ T cells. Antibodies against CD4 (RPA-T4), CD8 (SK1), CD27 (O323), CD45RA (HI100) and CD45RO (UCHL1) were used for sorting. The source material was naive CD4+ and CD8+ T cells sorted from blood, pooled from several donors. Sample cell subset or site, as interpreted from the label and publication: FACS-sorted naive CD4+ (CD45RO-CD45RA+) and naive CD8+ (CD45RA+CD27bright) T cells. The sequence joins TRBV5-6 to TRBJ2-1; TRBD1 aligns with 9 central bases. The receptor's source is a pool of human donors in good health; the sample pools cells from several healthy donors. The nucleotides are TGTGCCAGCAGCTTGTTGGGACAGGGTCTCTACAATGAGCAGTTCTTC. This sequence encodes CASSLLGQGLYNEQFF.